A selection of T cell receptor beta chains follows, all from one sample in a study of shared clonotypes between healthy human individuals. Libraries were prepared by immunoSEQ multiplex PCR; TCRdb keeps only in-frame clonotypes and omits some of them. This sample has roughly 500,000 clones, with around 80% found just once. Specimen: PBMCs. These receptors were taken from a woman in her thirties or forties in good health. Some clones in this sample may be carry-over from other donors' samples. Both conserved end residues are part of each CDR3. D genes are given only for firm matches. Clone size appears in some rows only: once, few, many, or a class for an expanded clone.

size | D | J | V | CDR3 | DNA
NA | NA | TRBJ2-5 | TRBV29-1 | CSVGRTLQETQYF | TGCAGCGTTGGACGGACACTTCAAGAGACCCAGTACTTC
NA | NA | TRBJ2-3 | TRBV5-1 | CASSSRGDYTQYF | TGCGCCAGCAGCTCGCGCGGGGACTATACGCAGTATTTT
NA | TRBD2 | TRBJ2-7 | TRBV7-2 | CASAASGGAGSGRRYEQYF | TGTGCCTCAGCAGCCTCAGGGGGGGCGGGTAGCGGGAGGCGTTACGAGCAGTACTTC
NA | TRBD2 | TRBJ2-1 | TRBV7-2 | CASSRLAGAYNEQFF | TGTGCCAGCAGCCGCCTAGCGGGGGCCTACAATGAGCAGTTCTTC
NA | NA | TRBJ2-7 | TRBV18 | CASSPGREPYEQYF | TGTGCCAGCTCACCGGGAAGGGAACCCTACGAGCAGTACTTC
NA | TRBD1 | TRBJ2-7 | TRBV7-2 | CASSLGTVTYEQYF | TGTGCCAGCAGCTTGGGGACAGTGACCTACGAGCAGTACTTC
NA | NA | TRBJ2-2 | TRBV2 | CASSDKIGELFF | TGTGCCAGCAGTGATAAGATCGGGGAGCTGTTTTTT
NA | NA | TRBJ2-7 | TRBV2 | CASRGLYEQYF | TGTGCCAGCAGGGGGCTGTACGAGCAGTACTTC
NA | NA | TRBJ1-1 | TRBV5-1 | CASSETGITEAFF | TGCGCCAGCAGCGAAACAGGGATCACTGAAGCTTTCTTT
NA | TRBD1 | TRBJ2-7 | TRBV5-4 | CASSSGQGAYEQYF | TGTGCCAGCAGCTCTGGACAGGGGGCCTACGAGCAGTACTTC
NA | NA | TRBJ1-2 | TRBV7-2 | CASSFDTYYGYTF | TGTGCCAGCAGCTTCGACACTTACTATGGCTACACCTTC
NA | NA | TRBJ2-5 | TRBV6-6 | CASSYGGREETQYF | TGTGCCAGCAGTTATGGGGGGCGGGAGGAGACCCAGTACTTC
NA | NA | TRBJ1-4 | TRBV28 | CASSLGGTNEKLFF | TGTGCCAGCAGTTTAGGGGGGACTAATGAAAAACTGTTTTTT
NA | NA | TRBJ2-1 | TRBV5-1 | CASSLGPANNEQFF | TGCGCCAGCAGCTTGGGGCCAGCGAACAATGAGCAGTTCTTC
NA | NA | TRBJ2-7 | TRBV9 | CASSVDGGPENEQYF | TGTGCCAGCAGCGTAGACGGGGGTCCAGAGAACGAGCAGTACTTC
NA | TRBD2 | TRBJ2-1 | TRBV7-9 | CASSSGLAVSYNEQFF | TGTGCCAGCAGCTCCGGACTAGCGGTATCCTACAATGAGCAGTTCTTC
NA | NA | TRBJ1-5 | TRBV21-1 | CASTRGGRNQPQHF | TGTGCCAGCACCAGAGGGGGGCGAAATCAGCCCCAGCATTTT
NA | NA | TRBJ2-1 | TRBV21-1 | CASLKGAAEQFF | TGTGCCAGCCTAAAGGGGGCTGCTGAGCAGTTCTTC
many | NA | TRBJ1-3 | TRBV2 | CASSQAPAGVGNTIYF | TGTGCCAGCAGCCAAGCCCCCGCAGGGGTTGGAAACACCATATATTTT
few | NA | TRBJ2-6 | TRBV7-2 | CASSLWNTGANVLTF | TGTGCCAGCAGCTTGTGGAACACTGGGGCCAACGTCCTGACTTTC
NA | NA | TRBJ2-1 | TRBV6-4 | CASSDLTGSNEQFF | TGTGCCAGCAGTGACCTCACAGGGTCCAATGAGCAGTTCTTC
few | TRBD2 | TRBJ2-3 | TRBV7-2 | CASSLRTSGRAPDTQYF | TGTGCCAGCAGCCTCCGGACTAGCGGGAGGGCCCCAGATACGCAGTATTTT
NA | TRBD2 | TRBJ2-3 | TRBV30 | CAWSVMRTSGSSDTQYF | TGTGCCTGGAGTGTAATGAGGACTAGCGGGAGTTCGGATACGCAGTATTTT
NA | NA | TRBJ2-1 | TRBV6-5 | CASSLAERNEQFF | TGTGCCAGCAGTTTAGCGGAGAGGAATGAGCAGTTCTTC
NA | TRBD2 | TRBJ2-2 | TRBV5-1 | CASSPGLAGGPGGELFF | TGCGCCAGCAGCCCCGGACTAGCGGGAGGGCCCGGCGGGGAGCTGTTTTTT
NA | NA | TRBJ2-5 | TRBV14 | CASSQDWTPQETQYF | TGTGCCAGCAGCCAGGATTGGACACCACAAGAGACCCAGTACTTC
NA | NA | TRBJ2-3 | TRBV2 | CASPSDTQYF | TGTGCCAGTCCCTCCGATACGCAGTATTTT
NA | TRBD1 | TRBJ2-5 | TRBV6-1 | CASSRDRAQETQYF | TGTGCCAGCAGCAGGGACAGGGCCCAAGAGACCCAGTACTTC
NA | NA | TRBJ2-2 | TRBV21-1 | CASSNDNTGELFF | TGTGCCAGCAGCAACGACAACACCGGGGAGCTGTTTTTT
NA | NA | TRBJ2-7 | TRBV5-1 | CASSLIGVSYEQYF | TGCGCCAGCAGCTTAATCGGGGTCTCCTACGAGCAGTACTTC
NA | TRBD1 | TRBJ1-1 | TRBV10-3 | CAISVTGVNTEAFF | TGTGCCATCAGTGTGACAGGGGTAAACACTGAAGCTTTCTTT
NA | TRBD1 | TRBJ2-4 | TRBV28 | CASSRQGGTNIQYF | TGTGCCAGCAGCCGACAGGGGGGAACAAACATTCAGTACTTC
NA | NA | TRBJ1-2 | TRBV6-1 | CASNIRTDYGYTF | TGTGCCAGCAATATTCGGACGGACTATGGCTACACCTTC
NA | TRBD1 | TRBJ1-1 | TRBV5-4 | CASSSRGTGDGAFF | TGTGCCAGCAGCTCCCGCGGGACAGGGGATGGCGCTTTCTTT
NA | NA | TRBJ2-3 | TRBV18 | CASSPPATTDTQYF | TGTGCCAGCTCACCACCGGCCACTACAGATACGCAGTATTTT
NA | TRBD1 | TRBJ2-3 | TRBV2 | CASNLLQGFADTQYF | TGTGCCAGCAATCTATTACAGGGGTTCGCGGATACGCAGTATTTT
NA | TRBD1 | TRBJ1-1 | TRBV28 | CASNQQGADTEAFF | TGTGCCAGCAATCAACAGGGGGCAGATACTGAAGCTTTCTTT
few | NA | TRBJ1-5 | TRBV18 | CASSPTENQPQHF | TGTGCCAGCTCACCAACAGAAAATCAGCCCCAGCATTTT
NA | NA | TRBJ2-2 | TRBV4-2 | CASSPQESNTGELFF | TGTGCCAGCAGCCCACAGGAGTCGAACACCGGGGAGCTGTTTTTT
few | NA | TRBJ2-1 | TRBV7-9 | CASSLVREKQFF | TGTGCCAGCAGCTTAGTCCGGGAGAAGCAGTTCTTC
NA | NA | TRBJ1-5 | TRBV21-1 | CATIQAPSSRQPQHF | TGTGCCACCATACAGGCCCCGTCCTCGCGACAGCCCCAGCATTTT
once | NA | TRBJ1-1 | TRBV6-4 | CASSVSGPPTEAFF | TGTGCCAGCAGTGTTTCAGGGCCCCCCACTGAAGCTTTCTTT
NA | TRBD1 | TRBJ1-5 | TRBV28 | CASSGTGTSNQPQHF | TGTGCCAGCAGTGGGACAGGTACGAGCAATCAGCCCCAGCATTTT
NA | NA | TRBJ1-5 | TRBV19 | CASSIRRGEGRSNQPQHF | TGTGCCAGTAGTATCAGAAGGGGGGAGGGTAGGAGCAATCAGCCCCAGCATTTT
NA | NA | TRBJ1-1 | TRBV11-2 | CASSFQGLTEAFF | TGTGCCAGCAGCTTCCAGGGTTTAACTGAAGCTTTCTTT
NA | TRBD1 | TRBJ2-5 | TRBV5-1 | CASGGQGETQYF | TGCGCCAGCGGGGGACAGGGGGAGACCCAGTACTTC
NA | NA | TRBJ1-4 | TRBV28 | CASSFLDGVNEKLFF | TGTGCCAGCAGTTTCCTGGATGGGGTTAATGAAAAACTGTTTTTT
many | NA | TRBJ2-3 | TRBV9 | CASSVAGELNTDTQYF | TGTGCCAGCAGCGTAGCTGGGGAGCTTAACACAGATACGCAGTATTTT
NA | NA | TRBJ2-7 | TRBV11-1 | CASSRHDTTYEQYF | TGTGCCAGCAGCCGACATGATACCACCTACGAGCAGTACTTC